This T cell receptor (beta chain) comes out of a study of control samples from healthy donors and cancer patients. Sequencing used immunoSEQ multiplex PCR; TCRdb keeps in-frame clones, though not all of them. The data contain 75,000 to 95,000 clones, about 88% of them singletons. Per germline, CDR1 LNHDA and CDR2 SQIVND (reference sequence). Trimming cost V 7 bases and J 5 bases, with 15 bases left between them. The CDR3 is 15 residues long. The chain combines TRBV19 with TRBJ1-6, with D tentatively TRBD1 (5 bases). Sample: PBMCs. This TCR came from a man between 65 and 79 years old with lung cancer. The CDR3 sequence is CASTLSGRDNSPLHF. DNA for the CDR3: TGTGCCAGTACCCTATCTGGCAGGGATAATTCACCCCTCCACTTT. The entire variable domain, with the rest obtained from reference TRBV19 and TRBJ1-6, is as follows: DGGITQSPKYLFRKEGQNVTLSCEQNLNHDAMYWYRQDPGQGLRLIYYSQIVNDFQKGDIAEGYSVSREKKESFPLTVTSAQKNPTAFYLCASTLSGRDNSPLHFGNGTRLTVT.